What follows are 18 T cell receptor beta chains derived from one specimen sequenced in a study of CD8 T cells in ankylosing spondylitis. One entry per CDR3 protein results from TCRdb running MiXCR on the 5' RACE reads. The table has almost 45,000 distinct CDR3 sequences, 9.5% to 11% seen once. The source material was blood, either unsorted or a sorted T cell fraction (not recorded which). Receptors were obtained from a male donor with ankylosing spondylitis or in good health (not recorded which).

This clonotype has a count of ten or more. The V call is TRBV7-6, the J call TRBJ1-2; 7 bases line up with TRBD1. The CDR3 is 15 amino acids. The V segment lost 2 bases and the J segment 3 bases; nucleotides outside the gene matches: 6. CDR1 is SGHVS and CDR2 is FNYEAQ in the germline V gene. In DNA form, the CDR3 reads TGTGCCAGCAGCTTACATGGGACAGAGGACTATGGCTACACCTTC. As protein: CASSLHGTEDYGYTF.

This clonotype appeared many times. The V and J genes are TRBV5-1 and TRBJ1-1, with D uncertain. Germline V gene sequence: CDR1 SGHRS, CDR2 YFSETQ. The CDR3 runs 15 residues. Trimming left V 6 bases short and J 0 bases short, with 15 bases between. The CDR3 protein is CASMSGSVMNTEAFF. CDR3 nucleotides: TGCGCCAGCATGTCGGGATCAGTCATGAACACTGAAGCTTTCTTT.

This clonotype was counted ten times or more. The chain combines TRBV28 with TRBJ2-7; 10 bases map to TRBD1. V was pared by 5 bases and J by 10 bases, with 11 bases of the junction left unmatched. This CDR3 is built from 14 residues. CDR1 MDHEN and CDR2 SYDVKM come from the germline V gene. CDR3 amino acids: CASSAPGQGKFQYF. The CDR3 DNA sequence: TGTGCCAGCAGTGCCCCGGGACAGGGGAAGTTTCAGTACTTC.

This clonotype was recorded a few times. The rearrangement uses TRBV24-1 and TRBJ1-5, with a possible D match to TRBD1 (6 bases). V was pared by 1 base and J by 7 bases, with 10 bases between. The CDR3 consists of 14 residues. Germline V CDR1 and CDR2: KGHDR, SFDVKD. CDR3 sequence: CATSDLQGGQPQHF. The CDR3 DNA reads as TGTGCCACCAGTGATTTACAGGGAGGGCAGCCCCAGCATTTT.

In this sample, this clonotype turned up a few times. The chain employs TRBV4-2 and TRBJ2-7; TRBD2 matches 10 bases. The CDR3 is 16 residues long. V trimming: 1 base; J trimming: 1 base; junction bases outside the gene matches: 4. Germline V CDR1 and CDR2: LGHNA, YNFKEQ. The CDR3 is CASSQGLAGVSYEQYF. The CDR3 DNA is TGTGCCAGCAGCCAAGGCCTAGCGGGGGTTTCCTACGAGCAGTACTTC.

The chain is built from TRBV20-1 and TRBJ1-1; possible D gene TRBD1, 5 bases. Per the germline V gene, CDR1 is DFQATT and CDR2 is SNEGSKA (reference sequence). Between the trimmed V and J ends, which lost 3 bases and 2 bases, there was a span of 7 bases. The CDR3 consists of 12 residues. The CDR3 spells CSARRGNTEAFF. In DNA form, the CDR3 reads TGCAGTGCTAGGAGGGGAAACACTGAAGCTTTCTTT.

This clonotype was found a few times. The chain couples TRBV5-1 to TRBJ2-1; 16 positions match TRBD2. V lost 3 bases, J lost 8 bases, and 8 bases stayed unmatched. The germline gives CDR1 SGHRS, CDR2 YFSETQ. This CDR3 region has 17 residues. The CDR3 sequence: CASSSGTSGGAFYEQFF. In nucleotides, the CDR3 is TGCGCCAGCAGCTCCGGGACTAGCGGGGGGGCGTTTTATGAGCAGTTCTTC.

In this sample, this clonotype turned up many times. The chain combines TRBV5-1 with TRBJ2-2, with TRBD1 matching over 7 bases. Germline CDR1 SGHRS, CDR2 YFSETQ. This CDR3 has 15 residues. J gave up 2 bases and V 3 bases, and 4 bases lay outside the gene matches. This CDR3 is CASSWTGGNTGELFF. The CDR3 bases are TGCGCCAGCAGCTGGACAGGAGGCAACACCGGGGAGCTGTTTTTT.

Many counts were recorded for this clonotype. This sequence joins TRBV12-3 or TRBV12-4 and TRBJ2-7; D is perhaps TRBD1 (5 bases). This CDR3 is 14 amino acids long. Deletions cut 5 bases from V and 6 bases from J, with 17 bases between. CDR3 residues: CASSVGAQRPEQYF. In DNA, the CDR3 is TGTGCCAGCAGTGTAGGGGCCCAGCGTCCCGAGCAGTACTTC.

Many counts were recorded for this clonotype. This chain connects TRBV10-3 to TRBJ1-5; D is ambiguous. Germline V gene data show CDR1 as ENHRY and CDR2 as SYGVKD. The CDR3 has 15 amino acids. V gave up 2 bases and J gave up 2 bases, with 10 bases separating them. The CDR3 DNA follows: TGTGCCATCAGTGAGGCAGGAAAAGGCAATCAGCCCCAGCATTTT. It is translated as CAISEAGKGNQPQHF.

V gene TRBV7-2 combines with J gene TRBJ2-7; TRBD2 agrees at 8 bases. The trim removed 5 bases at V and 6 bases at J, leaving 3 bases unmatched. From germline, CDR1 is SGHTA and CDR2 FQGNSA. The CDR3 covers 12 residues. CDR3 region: CASSERGGEQYF. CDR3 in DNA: TGTGCCAGCAGCGAACGGGGGGGCGAGCAGTACTTC.

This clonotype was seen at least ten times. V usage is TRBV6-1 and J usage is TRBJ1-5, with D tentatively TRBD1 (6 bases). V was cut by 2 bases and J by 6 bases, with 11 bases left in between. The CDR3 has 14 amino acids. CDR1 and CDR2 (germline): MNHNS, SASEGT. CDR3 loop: CASSESGVIQPQHF. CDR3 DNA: TGTGCCAGCAGTGAATCAGGGGTAATTCAGCCCCAGCATTTT.

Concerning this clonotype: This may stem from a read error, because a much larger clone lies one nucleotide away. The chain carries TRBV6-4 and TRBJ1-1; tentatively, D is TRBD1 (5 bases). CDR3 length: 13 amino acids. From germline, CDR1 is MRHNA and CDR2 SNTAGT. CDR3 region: CASSDGGTTVAFF. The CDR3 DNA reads TGTGCCAGCAGTGACGGGGGGACCACTGTAGCTTTCTTT.

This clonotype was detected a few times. The CDR3 here is CASSGHRGLANNDEQFF. CDR3 bases: TGTGCCAGCAGCGGCCATCGGGGACTAGCTAATAACGATGAGCAGTTCTTC. The rearrangement links TRBV7-6 to TRBJ2-1, with 9 positions matching TRBD2. This CDR3 spans 17 amino acids. V trimming: 5 bases; J trimming: 8 bases; junction bases outside the gene matches: 16. CDR1 SGHVS and CDR2 FNYEAQ come from the germline V gene.

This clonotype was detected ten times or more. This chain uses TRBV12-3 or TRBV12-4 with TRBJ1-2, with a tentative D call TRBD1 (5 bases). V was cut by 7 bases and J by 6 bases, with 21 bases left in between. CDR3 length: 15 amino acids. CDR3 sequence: CASIKSSGRQNGYTF. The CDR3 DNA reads TGTGCCAGCATCAAATCGTCAGGAAGACAGAATGGCTACACCTTC.

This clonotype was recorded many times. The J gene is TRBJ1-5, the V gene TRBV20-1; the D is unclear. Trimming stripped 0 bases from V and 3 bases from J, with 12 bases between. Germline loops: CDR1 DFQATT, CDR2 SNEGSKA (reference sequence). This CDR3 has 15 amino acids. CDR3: CSAREGSPFNQPQHF. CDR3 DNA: TGCAGTGCTAGAGAAGGGTCCCCTTTCAATCAGCCCCAGCATTTT.

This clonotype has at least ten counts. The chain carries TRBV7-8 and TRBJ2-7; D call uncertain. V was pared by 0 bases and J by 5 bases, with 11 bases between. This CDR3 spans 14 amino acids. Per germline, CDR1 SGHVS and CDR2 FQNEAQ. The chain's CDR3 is CASSLARLGHEQYF. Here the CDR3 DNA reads TGTGCCAGCAGCTTAGCGAGGCTAGGCCACGAGCAGTACTTC.

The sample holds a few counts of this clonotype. CDR3: CASSSHAGATPFGGANVLTF. Here the CDR3 DNA reads TGCGCCAGCAGTTCACACGCAGGGGCCACACCATTCGGTGGGGCCAACGTCCTGACTTTC. The rearrangement joins TRBV5-1 to TRBJ2-6; weak D call: TRBD1 (6 bases). Trimming stripped 5 bases from V and 3 bases from J, with 27 bases between. This CDR3 is built from 20 residues. CDR1 is SGHRS and CDR2 is YFSETQ in the germline V gene.